One sample yielded the 6 T cell receptor beta chains listed below, sequenced in a study of OX40 agonist ivuxolimab in advanced cancers. Only in-frame clones appear in the TCRdb table, and some are missing; sequencing was by immunoSEQ multiplex PCR. The sample carries over 65,000 clones, roughly 93% recorded once. Specimen: CD4+ or CD8+ T cells sorted from blood, collected in a trial of the OX40 agonist ivuxolimab. These receptors originate from an adult with an advanced solid tumor such as melanoma, head and neck, liver or kidney cancer.

The rearrangement uses TRBV27 and TRBJ2-1; D uncertain. CDR1 is MNHEY and CDR2 is SMNVEV in the germline V gene (reference sequence). CDR3 length: 13 amino acids. The V end was cut by 0 bases, the J end by 8 bases, with 8 bases between. CDR3 bases: TGTGCCAGCAGTTTATCGCAGATCGATGAGCAGTTCTTC. It is translated as CASSLSQIDEQFF.

This sequence joins TRBV7-2 and TRBJ2-5, with D possibly being TRBD2 (6 bases). Germline loops: CDR1 SGHTA, CDR2 FQGNSA. V was shortened by 6 bases and J by 5 bases, with 19 bases between the two germline ends. The CDR3 is 15 residues long. The CDR3 loop reads CASSRAGHTGETQYF. As DNA, the CDR3 is TGTGCCAGCAGTAGGGCGGGGCACACCGGGGAGACCCAGTACTTC. Based on the CDR3 plus reference TRBV7-2 and TRBJ2-5, the full variable domain is GAGVSQSPSNKVTEKGKDVELRCDPISGHTALYWYRQSLGQGLEFLIYFQGNSAPDKSGLPSDRFSAERTGGSVSTLTIQRTQQEDSAVYLCASSRAGHTGETQYFGPGTRLLVL.

The chain couples TRBV10-3 to TRBJ1-2, with D tentatively TRBD1 (6 bases). The V gene's germline CDR1 is ENHRY and CDR2 SYGVKD. The CDR3 is 14 amino acids. Trimming removed 7 bases from V and 7 bases from J, with 19 bases in between. CDR3 amino acids: CAIKSRGPGPGYTF. The CDR3, as DNA: TGTGCCATCAAGTCCAGGGGCCCGGGTCCTGGCTACACCTTC.

As regards this clone: A junction end diverges from the germline sequence, so it may reflect a read error. The chain employs TRBV5-1 and TRBJ2-1; TRBD2 aligns across 9 bases. CDR1 and CDR2 (germline): SGHRS, YFSETQ. The CDR3 is 16 amino acids. The CDR3 loop is CASSLGGGRAYNEQFF. CDR3 DNA: TGCGCCAGCAGCTTGGGCGGCGGGAGGGCCTATAATGAGCAGTTCTTC. Together with reference TRBV5-1 and TRBJ2-1, the CDR3 gives the full variable domain: KAGVTQTPRYLIKTRGQQVTLSCSPISGHRSVSWYQQTPGQGLQFLFEYFSETQRNKGNFPGRFSGRQFSNSRSEMNVSTLELGDSALYLCASSLGGGRAYNEQFFGPGTRLTVL.

The chain is built from TRBV9 and TRBJ1-2, with no clear D. This CDR3 is 17 amino acids long. CDR1 is SGDLS, CDR2 YYNGEE, per germline. Trimming left V 4 bases short and J 5 bases short, with 24 bases between. The CDR3 here is CASSRRSGLGPLYGYTF. DNA for the CDR3: TGTGCCAGCAGCCGTAGGTCGGGTCTGGGTCCCTTATATGGCTACACCTTC.

The CDR3, as DNA: TGTGCCAGCAGTGAATGGGGACAGAGCACAGATACGCAGTATTTT. This gives the protein CASSEWGQSTDTQYF. The chain carries TRBV6-1 and TRBJ2-3; 7 bases are a match to TRBD1. The V gene's germline CDR1 is MNHNS and CDR2 SASEGT. The CDR3 has 15 amino acids. With 2 bases clipped from V and 0 bases from J, the junction kept 2 bases outside the gene matches.